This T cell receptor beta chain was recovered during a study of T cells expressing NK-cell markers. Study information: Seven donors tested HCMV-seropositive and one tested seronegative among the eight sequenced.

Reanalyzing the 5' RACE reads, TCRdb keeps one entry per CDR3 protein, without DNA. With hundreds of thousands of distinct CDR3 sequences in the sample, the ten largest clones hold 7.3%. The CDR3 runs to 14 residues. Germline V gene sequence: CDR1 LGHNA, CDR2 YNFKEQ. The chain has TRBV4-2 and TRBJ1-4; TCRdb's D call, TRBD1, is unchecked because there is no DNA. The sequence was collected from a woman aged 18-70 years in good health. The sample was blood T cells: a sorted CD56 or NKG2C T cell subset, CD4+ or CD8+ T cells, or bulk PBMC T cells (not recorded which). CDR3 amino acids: CASSQAGAVGKLFF.